These 18 T cell receptor beta chains originate from one sample sequenced in a study of technical replicates of blood from a handful of donors (dated by TCRdb to 2016 to 2017). The library was produced with the immunoSEQ multiplex PCR assay. In TCRdb, the immuneACCESS table is reduced to in-frame sequences with V and J assigned. These tables do not hold every clone; where another copy was compared, an unresolved V gene accounts for under half, and the others remain unexplained. The sample contains some 80,000 clones, 96% of them found a single time. About 0.3% of the sample is held by the ten biggest clonotypes. Sample: T cells isolated from PBMCs. Every receptor here comes from a human donor in good health.

The chain uses TRBV30 and TRBJ1-4; a possible D gene is TRBD1 (5 bases). The ends were cut back, 7 bases at V and 1 base at J, with 16 bases in the middle. The CDR3 loop spans 15 amino acids. CDR1 and CDR2 from the germline V gene are GTSNPN and SVGIG (reference sequence). In DNA form, the CDR3 reads TGTGCCTCCCTCTGGGGCATGGGAACTAATGAAAAACTGTTTTTT. It is translated as CASLWGMGTNEKLFF.

This clone was observed once. This chain uses TRBV2 with TRBJ2-5; the match to TRBD2 covers 7 bases. V trimming: 4 bases; J trimming: 5 bases; junction bases outside the gene matches: 10. The CDR3 sequence is 15 residues long. From germline, CDR1 is SNHLY and CDR2 FYNNEI. The CDR3: CASSGRTRVGETQYF. DNA of the CDR3: TGTGCCAGCAGTGGGAGGACTAGGGTGGGGGAGACCCAGTACTTC. Drawing the rest from reference TRBV2 and TRBJ2-5, the complete variable domain is EPEVTQTPSHQVTQMGQEVILRCVPISNHLYFYWYRQILGQKVEFLVSFYNNEISEKSEIFDDQFSVERPDGSNFTLKIRSTKLEDSAMYFCASSGRTRVGETQYFGPGTRLLVL.

The V and J genes are TRBV7-3 and TRBJ2-3, with D perhaps TRBD1 (6 bases). From germline, CDR1 is SGHTA and CDR2 FQGTGA. The CDR3 spans 17 residues. Trimming took off 1 base at V and 4 bases at J, with 18 bases between the two ends. CDR3 region: CASSLMGAGPVADTQYF. In nucleotides, the CDR3 is TGTGCCAGCAGCTTAATGGGGGCAGGGCCTGTCGCAGATACGCAGTATTTT.

The chain carries TRBV7-2 and TRBJ2-3, with D maybe TRBD1 (6 bases). Between the trimmed V and J ends, which lost 5 bases and 0 bases, there was a span of 9 bases. CDR1 and CDR2 (germline): SGHTA, FQGNSA. The CDR3 covers 14 residues. The CDR3 DNA is TGTGCCAGCAGCCCTGGACAGAGCACAGATACGCAGTATTTT. Translation: CASSPGQSTDTQYF.

This chain links TRBV21-1 with TRBJ2-7; the D call in the table, TRBD2, was not verified against the DNA. TRBV21-1 constitutes a pseudogene. The CDR3 is made up of 22 amino acids. CDR3 nucleotide sequence: TGTGCCAGCAGCAAAGTGAAGACAGATAAGGGGGCGGAGCGGGAGGGCTTTAACGAGCAGTACTTC. It is translated as CASSKVKTDKGAEREGFNEQYF.

Only one count was recorded for this clone. The rearrangement links TRBV9 to TRBJ2-7; no firm D call. The CDR3 sequence is 9 residues long. V lost 6 bases to trimming and J lost 7 bases, with 5 bases between them. In germline, CDR1 is SGDLS, CDR2 YYNGEE. CDR3 in amino acids: CASIREQYF. The CDR3 coding sequence is TGTGCCAGCATCAGGGAGCAGTACTTC.

The V call is TRBV4-1, the J call TRBJ2-7; 10 bases map to TRBD2. The germline gives CDR1 MGHRA, CDR2 YSYEKL. V trimming: 2 bases; J trimming: 4 bases; junction bases outside the gene matches: 8. CDR3 length equals 16 residues. The CDR3 nucleotides read TGCGCCAGCAGCCAACAGCTAGCGGGAGTGCGTTACGAGCAGTACTTC. It encodes CASSQQLAGVRYEQYF.

The chain joins TRBV6-1 to TRBJ2-4; weak D call: TRBD1 (5 bases). Germline V lookup: CDR1 MNHNS, CDR2 SASEGT. V lost 4 bases and J 0 bases, leaving 16 bases between the germline ends. This CDR3 comprises 17 residues. CDR3 nucleotide sequence: TGTGCCAGCAGTGCAGGGCTTTTGTCAATAGCCAAAAACATTCAGTACTTC. Its translation is CASSAGLLSIAKNIQYF.

The chain couples TRBV6-5 to TRBJ2-1, with 10 bases that match TRBD2. CDR1 MNHEY and CDR2 SVGAGI come from the germline V gene. With V trimmed by 2 bases and J by 9 bases, 10 bases remained unmatched. The CDR3 is 16 residues long. The DNA of the CDR3 is TGTGCCAGCAGTTACCTCCTGGCTAGCGGGAGTCTTGAGCAGTTCTTC. Its translation is CASSYLLASGSLEQFF.

CDR3 sequence (DNA): TGTGCCAGCAGCTGGGGAGGCGGAATCAATCAGCCCCAGCATTTT. As protein: CASSWGGGINQPQHF. The V and J genes are TRBV5-8 and TRBJ1-5, with D unresolved. From germline, CDR1 is SGHTS and CDR2 YDEGEE. The CDR3 runs 15 residues. V was trimmed by 3 bases and J by 3 bases, leaving 13 bases between them.

This chain's CDR3 is CASSPGGAPQETQYF. The CDR3 DNA sequence: TGTGCCAGCAGCCCAGGGGGCGCTCCCCAAGAGACCCAGTACTTC. The V call is TRBV6-5, the J call TRBJ2-5; TRBD1 aligns across 8 bases. Per the germline V gene, CDR1 is MNHEY and CDR2 is SVGAGI. The CDR3 extends over 15 amino acids. Germline trimming cut 6 bases from V and 1 base from J; bases unmatched to any gene: 7.

The rearrangement uses TRBV9 and TRBJ1-2; no clear D. The CDR3 is 14 residues long. Germline V gene lookup returns CDR1 SGDLS and CDR2 YYNGEE. The germline V and J ends were trimmed by 0 bases and 1 base, with 7 bases remaining between them. CDR3 in amino acids: CASSVGSFNYGYTF. CDR3 DNA: TGTGCCAGCAGCGTAGGCAGTTTTAACTATGGCTACACCTTC.

This clone came up once. This chain connects TRBV2 to TRBJ2-4; 9 bases are shared with TRBD1. Trimming cost V 1 base and J 6 bases; bases outside gene matches: 7. This CDR3 is 16 amino acids long. Per the germline V gene, CDR1 is SNHLY and CDR2 is FYNNEI. The CDR3 DNA follows: TGTGCCAGCAGTGAAGAGTCGGGACAGGGTGGAAACATTCAGTACTTC. It encodes CASSEESGQGGNIQYF.

The chain recombines TRBV9 with TRBJ1-2; TRBD1 is a possible D gene (5 bases). CDR1 SGDLS and CDR2 YYNGEE come from the germline V gene. Trimming pared 3 bases from V and 7 bases from J, leaving 13 bases between. CDR3 size: 13 residues. CDR3 DNA: TGTGCCAGCAGCGGTAGTGGGGGGAGTGGCTACACCTTC. This sequence encodes CASSGSGGSGYTF. The full variable domain, its missing parts supplied by reference TRBV9 and TRBJ1-2, is DSGVTQTPKHLITATGQRVTLRCSPRSGDLSVYWYQQSLDQGLQFLIQYYNGEERAKGNILERFSAQQFPDLHSELNLSSLELGDSALYFCASSGSGGSGYTFGSGTRLTVV.

The V gene is TRBV11-3, the J gene TRBJ1-1; 9 positions match TRBD1. CDR1 SGHNT and CDR2 YENEEA come from the germline V gene. This CDR3 is built from 15 residues. The junction had 7 bases not matched to a gene; V was cut back by 5 bases and J by 3 bases. CDR3 in DNA: TGTGCCAGCAGCCAACAGGGGGCGGTTGACACTGAAGCTTTCTTT. It codes for CASSQQGAVDTEAFF. The whole variable domain, remainder taken from reference TRBV11-3 and TRBJ1-1, is EAGVVQSPRYKIIEKKQPVAFWCNPISGHNTLYWYLQNLGQGPELLIRYENEEAVDDSQLPKDRFSAERLKGVDSTLKIQPAELGDSAVYLCASSQQGAVDTEAFFGQGTRLTVV.

This clone was counted once. The rearrangement links TRBV7-3 to TRBJ2-1, with 10 bases identical to TRBD2. CDR1 and CDR2 from the germline V gene are SGHTA and FQGTGA. The length of the CDR3 is 16 residues. Trimming cost V 5 bases and J 6 bases; bases outside gene matches: 10. In DNA form, the CDR3 reads TGTGCCAGCAGCCCTGAAGCTAGCGGGAGCCCCAATGAGCAGTTCTTC. Translation gives CASSPEASGSPNEQFF.

This sequence joins TRBV27 and TRBJ1-2, with D perhaps TRBD1 (6 bases). Trimming removed 4 bases at V and 6 bases at J, with 6 bases between. The CDR3 consists of 11 residues. Germline V lookup: CDR1 MNHEY, CDR2 SMNVEV (reference sequence). CDR3 bases: TGTGCCAGCAGTTCAGGGGATGGCTACACCTTC. The encoded protein is CASSSGDGYTF.

This chain joins TRBV28 and TRBJ1-2; D call uncertain. The ends were cut back, 1 base at V and 4 bases at J, with 10 bases in the middle. Germline CDR1 MDHEN, CDR2 SYDVKM. The CDR3 has 14 residues. In DNA form, the CDR3 reads TGTGCCAGCAGTTTATCCTTCGGTAGCTATGGCTACACCTTC. Translated: CASSLSFGSYGYTF.